A single T cell receptor (beta chain) is shown here with its context. The PCR used 60 Vbeta and 13 Jbeta primers. Data came from immunoSEQ multiplex PCR; TCRdb stores just in-frame clones and leaves some out. The sample shows hundreds of thousands of clones, 75% to 80% of them seen only once. This CDR3 comprises 14 residues. Trimming cost V 3 bases and J 3 bases, with 11 bases left between them. The germline CDR1 and CDR2 sequences are SGHAT and FQNNGV. The sample is drawn from a study of cytomegalovirus exposure and HLA in healthy donors. This rearrangement joins TRBV11-2 to TRBJ1-1; a weak D match, TRBD1 (5 bases). This receptor was identified in a male donor in good health and CMV-seronegative. The sequenced material came from PBMCs. CDR3 sequence (DNA): TGTGCCAGCAGCTTGATTACAGGAGACACTGAAGCTTTCTTT. Translated, it gives CASSLITGDTEAFF.